This T cell receptor (beta chain) was sequenced in a study of T-cell reconstitution after alpha-beta-depleted transplantation in children. Notes on the study in general: At around two months after transplant, the alpha-beta T cells were reportedly derived from several hundred expanded clones that came from non-depleted graft cells. Surviving recipient T cells and thymic progenitors produced the high day-60 TCRbeta diversity seen in some patients.

About this clonotype: Its antigen is currently unknown.

TCRbeta library preparation incorporated unique molecular identifiers. Via MiXCR, TCRdb re-called the PCR reads, giving one row per CDR3 protein. The table includes about 220,000 distinct CDR3 sequences, about 15% detected once. Per the germline V gene, CDR1 is GTSNPN and CDR2 is SVGIG (reference sequence). Deletions cut 4 bases from V and 3 bases from J, with 3 bases between. This CDR3 is built from 11 residues. The receptor was derived from a male patient between 2 and 9 years old who had a stem cell transplant for acute lymphoblastic leukemia, so the T cells may come from the graft donor. The material was PBMCs, mostly from graft donor cells, obtained 360 days after TCRalphabeta/CD19-depleted stem cell transplant. This chain uses TRBV30 with TRBJ2-2; D is uncertain. The CDR3 sequence is CAWTDTGELFF. Written as DNA, the CDR3 is TGTGCCTGGACTGACACCGGGGAGCTGTTTTTT.